Presented here are 22 T cell receptor beta chains from one specimen sequenced in a study of CXCR3-negative and CXCR3-positive naive CD8 T cells. Study-wide points: Naive CXCR3-positive cells had TRB CDR3s more hydrophobic than those of CXCR3-negative naive cells.

Antigen specificity for these receptors is unknown. Preparation of TRB cDNA libraries relied on 5' RACE carrying UMI labels. From its re-call of the 5' RACE reads, TCRdb lists each CDR3 protein once, without DNA. The sample table includes 110,000 or so distinct CDR3 sequences. Sequenced material: naive CXCR3+ CD8+ T cells from blood. Subset described: CD45RO-CCR7+CD27+CD95- naive CD8+ T cells expressing CXCR3 (TNR3+). The source is a human donor in good health. Some clones in this sample may be carry-over from other donors' samples.

The chain carries TRBV9 and TRBJ1-2; TCRdb proposes TRBD1, but this gene call is untestable without DNA. This CDR3 region has 15 residues. Per the germline V gene, CDR1 is SGDLS and CDR2 is YYNGEE. CDR3 sequence: CASSVVPGSNYGYTF.

V usage is TRBV28 and J usage is TRBJ2-4; TCRdb designates TRBD2, a call that cannot be tested without DNA. The CDR3 runs 18 residues. CDR1 and CDR2 (germline): MDHEN, SYDVKM. CDR3 sequence reads: CASSFWGAAGAAKNIQYF. Complete variable domain (other parts from reference TRBV28 and TRBJ2-4): DVKVTQSSRYLVKRTGEKVFLECVQDMDHENMFWYRQDPGLGLRLIYFSYDVKMKEKGDIPEGYSVSREKKERFSLILESASTNQTSMYLCASSFWGAAGAAKNIQYFGAGTRLSVL.

The gene calls are TRBV28 and TRBJ2-7; checking the TCRdb D call of TRBD2 is not possible without DNA. Germline values: CDR1 MDHEN, CDR2 SYDVKM. CDR3 length: 15 residues. The CDR3 spells CASSLRGLKSYEQYF.

The gene calls are TRBV12-3 or TRBV12-4 and TRBJ2-7; absent DNA, TCRdb's TRBD1 call cannot be checked. This CDR3 is built from 15 residues. The chain's CDR3 is CASSLWLAGPYEQYF.

This chain links TRBV19 with TRBJ2-2; TCRdb gives TRBD1 as the D gene, but with no DNA this cannot be confirmed. There are 15 residues in the CDR3. CDR1 and CDR2 (germline): LNHDA, SQIVND (reference sequence). CDR3: CASSEGTGTVGELFF. The variable domain in full, completed from reference TRBV19 and TRBJ2-2, reads DGGITQSPKYLFRKEGQNVTLSCEQNLNHDAMYWYRQDPGQGLRLIYYSQIVNDFQKGDIAEGYSVSREKKESFPLTVTSAQKNPTAFYLCASSEGTGTVGELFFGEGSRLTVL.

V and J are TRBV21-1 and TRBJ1-5. TRBV21-1 is a known pseudogene. This CDR3 region has 13 residues. Here the CDR3 reads CASSLETSQPQHF.

The rearrangement links TRBV28 to TRBJ2-1; TCRdb reports TRBD1, a call that lacks DNA to check it against. The germline CDR1 and CDR2 sequences are MDHEN and SYDVKM. The CDR3 contains 13 residues. CDR3: CASTIKGSVEQFF.

The chain is built from TRBV20-1 and TRBJ2-3; lacking DNA, the TRBD2 call made by TCRdb goes unchecked. In germline, CDR1 is DFQATT, CDR2 SNEGSKA (reference sequence). This CDR3 comprises 14 residues. The CDR3 region is CSARDSDSEDTQYF.

The chain combines TRBV25-1 with TRBJ1-6; the D gene TCRdb calls, TRBD1, cannot be checked with no DNA. The CDR3 has 13 amino acids. CDR1 and CDR2 (germline): MGHDK, SYGVNS. The CDR3 reads CASSDAGASPLHF.

V gene TRBV29-1 combines with J gene TRBJ1-1; no DNA is available, so the TRBD1 call from TCRdb remains unchecked. Germline CDR1 is SQVTM and CDR2 is ANQGSEA. The CDR3 runs 18 residues. This CDR3 is CSVEDLRDREGKNTEAFF.

J is TRBJ2-2 and V is TRBV7-8; absent DNA, TCRdb's TRBD1 call cannot be checked. Germline-derived CDR1 and CDR2 are SGHVS and FQNEAQ. There are 16 residues in the CDR3. This CDR3 reads CASSLPGTGATGELFF. Full variable domain (remainder filled in from reference TRBV7-8 and TRBJ2-2): GAGVSQSPRYKVAKRGQDVALRCDPISGHVSLFWYQQALGQGPEFLTYFQNEAQLDKSGLPSDRFFAERPEGSVSTLKIQRTQQEDSAVYLCASSLPGTGATGELFFGEGSRLTVL.

The rearrangement links TRBV7-9 to TRBJ2-1; the D call from TCRdb, TRBD2, cannot be confirmed without DNA. Per germline, CDR1 SEHNR and CDR2 FQNEAQ (reference sequence). This CDR3 comprises 15 residues. This CDR3 is CASERGPTGFNEQFF.

The chain combines TRBV28 with TRBJ2-2; no DNA is available, so the TRBD1 call from TCRdb remains unchecked. The CDR3 is 19 amino acids. Germline-derived CDR1 and CDR2 are MDHEN and SYDVKM. CDR3 amino acids: CASSSPSLVGRMFTGELFF.

The chain recombines TRBV7-6 with TRBJ2-5. The CDR3 totals 18 residues. Germline V gene sequence: CDR1 SGHVS, CDR2 FNYEAQ. This chain's CDR3 is CASSTYSYDIGSQETQYF.

The J gene is TRBJ1-2, the V gene TRBV29-1. The CDR3 is 13 amino acids. Germline lookup yields CDR1 SQVTM and CDR2 ANQGSEA. CDR3 residues: CSVESAGIGGYTF.

The chain has TRBV7-8 and TRBJ2-5; TCRdb's assignment of TRBD1 cannot be checked, as there is no DNA. The CDR3 spans 15 residues. Germline CDR1 is SGHVS and CDR2 is FQNEAQ. The CDR3 is CASSSDRDSQETQYF.

This chain links TRBV20-1 with TRBJ2-1. The CDR3 loop spans 13 amino acids. CDR1 DFQATT and CDR2 SNEGSKA come from the germline V gene (reference sequence). This CDR3 reads CSARVGNKNEQFF.

The rearrangement links TRBV24-1 to TRBJ2-1; absent DNA, TCRdb's TRBD1 call cannot be checked. There are 16 residues in the CDR3. From germline, CDR1 is KGHDR and CDR2 SFDVKD. CDR3 region: CATSDLTGGDYNEQFF.

The chain employs TRBV5-1 and TRBJ2-2; TCRdb gives TRBD1 as the D gene, but with no DNA this cannot be confirmed. There are 14 residues in the CDR3. Looked up from germline, CDR1 is SGHRS and CDR2 is YFSETQ. CDR3: CASSFSGHTGELFF. Full variable domain (outside the CDR3, taken from reference TRBV5-1 and TRBJ2-2): KAGVTQTPRYLIKTRGQQVTLSCSPISGHRSVSWYQQTPGQGLQFLFEYFSETQRNKGNFPGRFSGRQFSNSRSEMNVSTLELGDSALYLCASSFSGHTGELFFGEGSRLTVL.

The rearrangement joins TRBV9 to TRBJ2-1; TCRdb designates TRBD1, a call that cannot be tested without DNA. Germline assignment: CDR1 SGDLS and CDR2 YYNGEE. The CDR3 totals 15 residues. The CDR3 loop is CASSAGTGDYNEQFF.

This chain links TRBV7-2 with TRBJ2-7; TCRdb outputs TRBD1, but without DNA this stays unchecked. Germline V gene data show CDR1 as SGHTA and CDR2 as FQGNSA. CDR3 size: 15 residues. CDR3 sequence reads: CASSLEQAITYEQYF.

This chain connects TRBV29-1 to TRBJ2-7. This CDR3 has 12 amino acids. Germline V lookup: CDR1 SQVTM, CDR2 ANQGSEA. The CDR3 loop is CSAGPSSYEQYF.